This T cell receptor (beta chain) was profiled in a study of shared clonotypes between healthy human individuals. Points from the study as a whole: It was the non-shared clonotypes that had lower generation probabilities than clonotypes shared by all four donors.

Germline V lookup: CDR1 MNHNS, CDR2 SASEGT. The CDR3 loop spans 15 amino acids. Deletions cut 5 bases from V and 5 bases from J, with 18 bases between. Sequencing used immunoSEQ multiplex PCR; TCRdb keeps in-frame clones, though not all of them. Among about 680,000 clones listed, 73% were seen once. Concerning this clone itself: Antigen: not known.

The sequencing input was memory CD4+ T cells sorted from blood. Subset noted: CD45RA-negative fraction. The source is a woman in her 30s in good health. This chain joins TRBV6-1 and TRBJ1-1; D possibly corresponds to TRBD1 (6 bases). This chain's CDR3 is CASSFSQGGSTEAFF. In DNA form, the CDR3 reads TGTGCCAGCAGTTTTTCTCAAGGGGGGTCGACTGAAGCTTTCTTT.